These 14 T cell receptor beta chains were sequenced from one sample in a study of OX40 agonist ivuxolimab in advanced cancers. Libraries were prepared through the immunoSEQ multiplex PCR assay. The clones in this table, taken by TCRdb from immuneACCESS, are in-frame only. Not every clone is retained; where verified, under half of the shortfall comes from an unresolved V gene, and the cause of the rest is unknown. The sample data list approximately 68,000 clones, and 85% to 90% of these were observed just once. Clones ranked in the top ten supply 0.94% of the sample. This material consisted of CD4+ or CD8+ T cells sorted from blood, taken in a trial of the OX40 agonist ivuxolimab. The receptors stem from an adult with an advanced solid tumor such as melanoma, head and neck, liver or kidney cancer.

This chain joins TRBV7-9 and TRBJ2-1, with a tentative D call TRBD2 (6 bases). Germline loops: CDR1 SEHNR, CDR2 FQNEAQ (reference sequence). Trimming pared 4 bases from V and 0 bases from J, leaving 16 bases between. There are 17 residues in the CDR3. CDR3: CASSSTTSPSSYNEQFF. The DNA for the CDR3 is TGTGCCAGCAGCTCCACCACTAGCCCGAGCTCCTACAATGAGCAGTTCTTC.

The genes are TRBV21-1 and TRBJ2-5; the table's D gene call, TRBD1, was not cross checked with the DNA. TRBV21-1 is reported as a pseudogene. The CDR3 runs to 15 residues. The CDR3 loop is CASSNRDRDQETQYF. As DNA, the CDR3 is TGTGCCAGCAGCAACCGGGACAGGGACCAAGAGACCCAGTACTTC.

The gene calls are TRBV7-2 and TRBJ2-7; D remains unclear. CDR1 is SGHTA, CDR2 FQGNSA, per germline. This CDR3 comprises 16 residues. V dropped 5 bases and J dropped 2 bases, with 19 bases sitting between them. CDR3 nucleotide sequence: TGTGCCAGCAGCACGGCCCTACTCGGAGTTCCCTACGAGCAGTACTTC. It translates to CASSTALLGVPYEQYF.

The chain joins TRBV7-6 to TRBJ2-5; the D gene is possibly TRBD2 (5 bases). Per germline, CDR1 SGHVS and CDR2 FNYEAQ. This CDR3 has 13 residues. V was cut by 5 bases and J by 3 bases, with 10 bases left in between. The CDR3 sequence: CASSVTRKETQYF. The CDR3 DNA sequence: TGTGCCAGCAGCGTTACTAGGAAAGAGACCCAGTACTTC.

There are many counts of this clone. The rearrangement joins TRBV19 to TRBJ1-2, with D tentatively TRBD1 (5 bases). The germline V gene encodes CDR1 LNHDA and CDR2 SQIVND (reference sequence). The CDR3 runs to 12 residues. Trimming left V 7 bases short and J 8 bases short, with 14 bases between. This chain's CDR3 is CASTNGASGYTF. The CDR3 DNA follows: TGTGCCAGTACCAACGGGGCCTCAGGCTACACCTTC.

In this sample, this clone turned up a few times. The chain uses TRBV30 and TRBJ1-5; D is perhaps TRBD1 (5 bases). Trimming took off 3 bases at V and 5 bases at J, with 11 bases between the two ends. Germline V gene sequence: CDR1 GTSNPN, CDR2 SVGIG (reference sequence). The CDR3 sequence is 13 residues long. The CDR3 coding sequence is TGTGCCTGGAGCCAGGGTCCGGATCAGCCCCAGCATTTT. It is translated as CAWSQGPDQPQHF.

V gene TRBV15 combines with J gene TRBJ2-3, with unresolved D. CDR1 is LNHNV, CDR2 YYDKDF, per germline (reference sequence). The CDR3 is made up of 14 amino acids. V lost 0 bases, J lost 4 bases, and 8 bases lay in between. Here the CDR3 reads CATSRDPSADTQYF. Written as DNA, the CDR3 is TGTGCCACCAGCAGAGATCCGAGCGCAGATACGCAGTATTTT.

This sequence joins TRBV4-2 and TRBJ2-2; 11 bases fit TRBD2. The V and J ends lost 0 bases and 3 bases, in that order; junction bases with no gene match: 9. This CDR3 spans 19 amino acids. The germline CDR1 and CDR2 sequences are LGHNA and YNFKEQ. Here the CDR3 reads CASSQERIAGGLYTGELFF. In nucleotides, the CDR3 is TGTGCCAGCAGCCAAGAAAGGATAGCGGGGGGGCTCTACACCGGGGAGCTGTTTTTT.

CDR3 nucleotide sequence: TGTGCCAGCAGCACTCACAGGGAGAATAATGAAAAACTGTTTTTT. As protein: CASSTHRENNEKLFF. The V and J genes are TRBV21-1 and TRBJ1-4; whether TRBD1, the table's D call, matches the DNA was not checked. TRBV21-1 is assigned pseudogene status. This CDR3 region has 15 residues.

This clone was seen more than once but under ten times. The chain uses TRBV11-2 and TRBJ1-1; 7 bases line up with TRBD1. CDR3 length equals 14 residues. V dropped 5 bases and J dropped 4; count of bases not matched to a gene: 7. Germline loops: CDR1 SGHAT, CDR2 FQNNGV. The CDR3 DNA is TGTGCCAGCAGCCGGGACAGCTATCCCACTGAAGCTTTCTTT. Protein product: CASSRDSYPTEAFF.

The genes are TRBV7-3 and TRBJ1-6; 9 bases are a match to TRBD1. Germline loops: CDR1 SGHTA, CDR2 FQGTGA. The CDR3 is made up of 16 amino acids. Unmatched junction bases numbered 6, after V lost 1 base and J lost 8 bases. The CDR3 coding sequence is TGTGCCAGCAGCTTAAGGACAGGGGATGCGCATTCACCCCTCCACTTT. Translation: CASSLRTGDAHSPLHF. Based on the CDR3 plus reference TRBV7-3 and TRBJ1-6, the full variable domain is GAGVSQTPSNKVTEKGKYVELRCDPISGHTALYWYRQSLGQGPEFLIYFQGTGAADDSGLPNDRFFAVRPEGSVSTLKIQRTERGDSAVYLCASSLRTGDAHSPLHFGNGTRLTVT.

V gene TRBV19 combines with J gene TRBJ1-1, with a weak D call TRBD1 (5 bases). Trimming took off 3 bases at V and 0 bases at J, with 8 bases between the two ends. CDR1 is LNHDA and CDR2 is SQIVND in the germline V gene (reference sequence). This CDR3 contains 14 residues. The CDR3 protein is CASSMRGVNTEAFF. The DNA for the CDR3 is TGTGCCAGTAGTATGAGAGGGGTGAACACTGAAGCTTTCTTT.

The V gene is TRBV9, the J gene TRBJ1-5; D remains ambiguous. This CDR3 is built from 16 residues. Per the germline V gene, CDR1 is SGDLS and CDR2 is YYNGEE. Trimming removed 4 bases from V and 2 bases from J, with 16 bases in between. CDR3 bases: TGTGCCAGCAGCAAAGAGGCAGGTTTGGGCAATCAGCCCCAGCATTTT. This encodes CASSKEAGLGNQPQHF.

Comments on this clone: Distinct nucleotide sequences in the sample also encode this CDR3. The chain carries TRBV18 and TRBJ2-5; D possibly uses TRBD1 or TRBD2 (5 bases each). With 3 bases removed from V and 2 bases from J, the gap between germline ends came to 7 bases. Germline V gives CDR1 KGHSH, CDR2 LQKENI. This CDR3 spans 13 amino acids. CDR3 sequence (DNA): TGTGCCAGCTCACCTGGGACGCAAGAGACCCAGTACTTC. Its translation: CASSPGTQETQYF.